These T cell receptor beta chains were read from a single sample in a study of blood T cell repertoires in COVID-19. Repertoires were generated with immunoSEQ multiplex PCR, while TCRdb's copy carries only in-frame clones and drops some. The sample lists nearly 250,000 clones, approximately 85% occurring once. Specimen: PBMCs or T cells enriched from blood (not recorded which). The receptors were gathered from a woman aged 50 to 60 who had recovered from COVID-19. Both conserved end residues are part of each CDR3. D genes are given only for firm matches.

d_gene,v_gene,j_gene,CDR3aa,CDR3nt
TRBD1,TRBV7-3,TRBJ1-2,CASRETGEAYGYTF,TGTGCCAGCCGGGAGACAGGGGAGGCCTATGGCTACACCTTC
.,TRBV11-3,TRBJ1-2,CASTGDNYGYTF,TGTGCCAGCACAGGGGATAACTATGGCTACACCTTC
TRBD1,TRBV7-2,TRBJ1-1,CASSGQGLMNTEAFF,TGTGCCAGCAGCGGACAGGGTTTGATGAACACTGAAGCTTTCTTT
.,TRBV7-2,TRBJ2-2,CASSHGAAMNTGELFF,TGTGCCAGCAGCCATGGGGCAGCAATGAACACCGGGGAGCTGTTTTTT
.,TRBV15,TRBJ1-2,CATSRVSGLFGYTF,TGTGCCACCAGCAGAGTATCGGGACTCTTCGGCTACACCTTC
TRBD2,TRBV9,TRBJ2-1,CASSVLAGLDEQFF,TGTGCCAGCAGCGTTCTAGCGGGTCTCGATGAGCAGTTCTTC
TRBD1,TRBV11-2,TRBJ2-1,CASSLRPGQGSPEQFF,TGTGCCAGCAGCTTGCGACCGGGACAGGGTTCCCCTGAGCAGTTCTTC
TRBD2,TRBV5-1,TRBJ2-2,CASSLIERENTGELFF,TGCGCCAGCAGCTTGATCGAGCGGGAGAACACCGGGGAGCTGTTTTTT
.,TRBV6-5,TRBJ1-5,CASARGVNQPQHF,TGTGCCAGCGCCCGGGGAGTCAATCAGCCCCAGCATTTT
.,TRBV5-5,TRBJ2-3,CASSRQLTSTDTQYF,TGTGCCAGCAGTCGGCAGCTGACTAGCACAGATACGCAGTATTTT
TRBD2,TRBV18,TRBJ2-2,CASSPGLAGEELFF,TGTGCCAGCTCACCTGGACTAGCGGGAGAGGAGCTGTTTTTT
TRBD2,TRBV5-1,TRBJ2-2,CASSSVAGVAGELFF,TGCGCCAGCAGCTCAGTAGCGGGAGTGGCCGGGGAGCTGTTTTTT